The TCR beta chain described here comes from a study of blood T cell repertoires in COVID-19. This table comes from immunoSEQ multiplex PCR, and its TCRdb copy is limited to in-frame clones, with some not included. This sample has around 270,000 clones; approximately 87% occur once, and the top ten carry roughly 2.5%. The CDR3 is 16 residues long. Germline-derived CDR1 and CDR2 are KGHDR and SFDVKD. V was cut by 1 base and J by 6 bases, with 15 bases left in between. The source of this sequence is a woman in her forties or fifties with acute or convalescent COVID-19. Sequencing was carried out using peripheral blood. V usage is TRBV24-1 and J usage is TRBJ2-1; possible D gene TRBD2, 6 bases. The CDR3 protein is CATSDLFHRGGNEQFF. DNA for the CDR3: TGTGCCACCAGTGATTTATTTCATAGGGGAGGCAATGAGCAGTTCTTC.